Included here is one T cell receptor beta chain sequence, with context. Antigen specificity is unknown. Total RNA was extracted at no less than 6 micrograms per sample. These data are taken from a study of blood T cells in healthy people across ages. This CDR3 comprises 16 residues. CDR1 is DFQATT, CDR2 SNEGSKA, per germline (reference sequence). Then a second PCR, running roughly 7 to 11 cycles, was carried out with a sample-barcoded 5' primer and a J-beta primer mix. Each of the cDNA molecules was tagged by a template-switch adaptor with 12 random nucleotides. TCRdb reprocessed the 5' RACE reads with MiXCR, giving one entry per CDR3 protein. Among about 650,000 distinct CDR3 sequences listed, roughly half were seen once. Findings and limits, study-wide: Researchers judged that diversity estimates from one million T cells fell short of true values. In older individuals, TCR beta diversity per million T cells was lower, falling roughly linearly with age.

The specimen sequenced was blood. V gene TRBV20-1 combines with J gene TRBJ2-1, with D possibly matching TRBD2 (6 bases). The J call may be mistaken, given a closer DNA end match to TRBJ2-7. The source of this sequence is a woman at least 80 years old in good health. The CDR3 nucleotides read TGCAGTGCTAGAGACCCTGGGGGGAGCTCCTACAATGAGCAGTACTTC. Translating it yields CSARDPGGSSYNEQYF.